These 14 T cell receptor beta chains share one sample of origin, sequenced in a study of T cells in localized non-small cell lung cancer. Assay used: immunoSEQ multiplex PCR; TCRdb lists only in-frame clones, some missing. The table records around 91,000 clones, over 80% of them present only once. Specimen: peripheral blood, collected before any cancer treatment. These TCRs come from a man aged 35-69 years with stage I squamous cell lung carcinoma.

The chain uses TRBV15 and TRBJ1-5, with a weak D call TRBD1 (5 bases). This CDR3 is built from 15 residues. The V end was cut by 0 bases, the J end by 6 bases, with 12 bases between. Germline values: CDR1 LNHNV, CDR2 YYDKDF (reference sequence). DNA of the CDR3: TGTGCCACCAGCAGAGAGGCCAGGGTTGGTCAGCCCCAGCATTTT. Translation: CATSREARVGQPQHF.

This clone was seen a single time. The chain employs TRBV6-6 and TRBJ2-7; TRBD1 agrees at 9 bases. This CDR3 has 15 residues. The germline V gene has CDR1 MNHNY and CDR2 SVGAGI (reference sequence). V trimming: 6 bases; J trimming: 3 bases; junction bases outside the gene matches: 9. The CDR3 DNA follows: TGTGCCAGCAGCTCTCTCCCGGGACAGGGCTACGAGCAGTACTTC. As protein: CASSSLPGQGYEQYF.

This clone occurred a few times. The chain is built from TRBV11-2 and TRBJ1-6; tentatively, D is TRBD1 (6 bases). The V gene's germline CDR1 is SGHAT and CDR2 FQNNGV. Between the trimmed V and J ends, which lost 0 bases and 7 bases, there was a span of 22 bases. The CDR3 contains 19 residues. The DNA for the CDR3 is TGTGCCAGCAGCTTAGAGGGAGGAGGCAGGGGAAAAAGGAATTCACCCCTCCACTTT. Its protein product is CASSLEGGGRGKRNSPLHF.

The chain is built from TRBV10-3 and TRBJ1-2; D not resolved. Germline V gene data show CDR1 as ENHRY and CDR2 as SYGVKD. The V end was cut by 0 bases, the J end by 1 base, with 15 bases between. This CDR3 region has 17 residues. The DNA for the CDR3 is TGTGCCATCAGTGAGTCGACTCAAGCGCGCGGTAACTATGGCTACACCTTC. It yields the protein CAISESTQARGNYGYTF.

CDR3 in amino acids: CASSFRGQGEQFF. The CDR3 region has the DNA TGTGCCAGCAGTTTCCGGGGGCAGGGTGAGCAGTTCTTC. The rearrangement uses TRBV28 and TRBJ2-1; perhaps D is TRBD1 or TRBD2 (6 bases each). The V gene's germline CDR1 is MDHEN and CDR2 SYDVKM. The CDR3 is made up of 13 amino acids. V was shortened by 3 bases and J by 9 bases, with 12 bases between the two germline ends.

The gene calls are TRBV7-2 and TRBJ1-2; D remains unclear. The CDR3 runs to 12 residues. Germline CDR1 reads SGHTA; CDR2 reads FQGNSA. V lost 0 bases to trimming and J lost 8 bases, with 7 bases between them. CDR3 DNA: TGTGCCAGCAGCTTAGCCGGTTGGGGCTACACCTTC. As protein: CASSLAGWGYTF.

The CDR3 DNA reads as TGTGCCAGCAGTCGAGGGGGGTCCTCTGGAAACACCATATATTTT. Translated, it gives CASSRGGSSGNTIYF. The V call is TRBV27, the J call TRBJ1-3; D is perhaps TRBD1 (6 bases). The CDR3 loop spans 15 amino acids. Germline values: CDR1 MNHEY, CDR2 SMNVEV (reference sequence). Trimming pared 5 bases from V and 0 bases from J, leaving 11 bases between.

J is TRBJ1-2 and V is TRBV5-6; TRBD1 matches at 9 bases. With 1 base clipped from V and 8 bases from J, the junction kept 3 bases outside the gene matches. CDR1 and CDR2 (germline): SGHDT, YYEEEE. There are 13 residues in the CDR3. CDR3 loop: CASSLLQGAGYTF. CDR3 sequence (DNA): TGTGCCAGCAGCTTGCTACAGGGGGCAGGCTACACCTTC.

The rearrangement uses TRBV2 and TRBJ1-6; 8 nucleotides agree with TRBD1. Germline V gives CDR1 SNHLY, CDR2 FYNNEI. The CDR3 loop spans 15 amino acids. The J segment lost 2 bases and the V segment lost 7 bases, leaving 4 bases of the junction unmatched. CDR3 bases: TGTGCCAGCAAGGGACAGGCGACCTATAATTCACCCCTCCACTTT. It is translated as CASKGQATYNSPLHF. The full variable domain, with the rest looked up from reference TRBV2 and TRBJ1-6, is EPEVTQTPSHQVTQMGQEVILRCVPISNHLYFYWYRQILGQKVEFLVSFYNNEISEKSEIFDDQFSVERPDGSNFTLKIRSTKLEDSAMYFCASKGQATYNSPLHFGNGTRLTVT.

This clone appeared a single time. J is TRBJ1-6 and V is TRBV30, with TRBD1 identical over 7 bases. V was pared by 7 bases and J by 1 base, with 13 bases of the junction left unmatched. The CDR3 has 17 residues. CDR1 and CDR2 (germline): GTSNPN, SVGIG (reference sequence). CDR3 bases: TGTGCCTACACACAGGGGAGGCTCTCTTCCTATAATTCACCCCTCCACTTT. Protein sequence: CAYTQGRLSSYNSPLHF.

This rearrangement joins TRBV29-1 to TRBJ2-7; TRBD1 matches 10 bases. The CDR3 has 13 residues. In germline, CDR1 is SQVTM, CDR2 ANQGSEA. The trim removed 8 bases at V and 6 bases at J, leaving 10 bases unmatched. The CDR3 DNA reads TGCAGCTATCGGGGACAGGGGATAGGCGAGCAGTACTTC. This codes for CSYRGQGIGEQYF.

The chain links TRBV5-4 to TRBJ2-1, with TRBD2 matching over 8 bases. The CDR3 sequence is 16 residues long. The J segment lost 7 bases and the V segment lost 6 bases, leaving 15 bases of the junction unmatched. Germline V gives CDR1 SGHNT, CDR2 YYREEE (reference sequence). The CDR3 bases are TGTGCCAGCACCCCCCGGGGCGGGGGGCCCCTTAATGAGCAGTTCTTC. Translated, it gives CASTPRGGGPLNEQFF.

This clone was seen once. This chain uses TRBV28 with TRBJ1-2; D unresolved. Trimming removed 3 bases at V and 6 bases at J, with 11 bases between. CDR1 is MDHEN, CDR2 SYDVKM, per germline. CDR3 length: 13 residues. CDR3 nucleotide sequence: TGTGCCAGCAGTTTCAGCAAGGCGGATGGCTACACCTTC. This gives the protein CASSFSKADGYTF.

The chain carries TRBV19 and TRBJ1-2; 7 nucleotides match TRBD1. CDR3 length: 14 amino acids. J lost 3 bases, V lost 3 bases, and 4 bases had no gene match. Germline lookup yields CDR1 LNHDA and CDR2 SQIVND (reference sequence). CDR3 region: CASSIDREDYGYTF. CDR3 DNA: TGTGCCAGTAGTATCGACAGGGAGGACTATGGCTACACCTTC.